The 2 T cell receptor beta chains listed next were all sequenced from one sample in a study of blood T cells in healthy people across ages (dated by TCRdb to between 2014 and 2017). The protocol used for the library was 5' RACE. A second roughly 7 to 12 cycle PCR used a sample-barcoded 5' primer and a J-beta primer mix. In TCRdb, the public reads were trimmed at Q25 with fastp and aligned with MiXCR, with productive beta chains retained. Each record represents a unique CDR3 protein, reported with the most common genes and DNA among its rows. Recorded for this sample are 1.8 million or so distinct CDR3 sequences; around 40% of them occurred a single time. Jointly, the top ten make up roughly 23% of the sample. Sequenced: blood. These receptors were taken from a human donor in good health.

V and J are TRBV2 and TRBJ2-3; 9 bases line up with TRBD2. From germline, CDR1 is SNHLY and CDR2 FYNNEI. J lost 8 bases, V lost 3 bases, and 9 bases had no gene match. The CDR3 extends over 15 amino acids. CDR3 region: CASSETAGGVATQYF. The DNA for the CDR3 is TGTGCCAGCAGTGAGACGGCGGGGGGGGTCGCTACGCAGTATTTT.

This clonotype came up a few times. V usage is TRBV12-3 or TRBV12-4 and J usage is TRBJ2-7, with D tentatively TRBD2 (8 bases). The V and J ends lost 5 bases and 2 bases respectively, with 13 bases between them. This CDR3 spans 14 amino acids. CDR3 in amino acids: CASSPGGLAYEQYF. The CDR3 DNA follows: TGTGCCAGCAGTCCAGGGGGACTAGCCTACGAGCAGTACTTC.